The 28 T cell receptor beta chains below come from one sample, sequenced in a study of T cell repertoires in cytomegalovirus infection. TCRdb redid the calling of the reads with MiXCR, one entry per CDR3 protein. This table has approximately 310,000 distinct CDR3 sequences, more than 20% appearing once. Antigen specificity for these receptors is unknown. The specimen was cultured PBMCs, collected from culture after CMV antigen stimulation. All receptors derive from a human donor in good health (CMV status not recorded). Some clones in this sample may be carry-over from other donors' samples.

The chain couples TRBV5-5 to TRBJ2-7; unclear D gene. Germline assignment: CDR1 SGHKS and CDR2 YYEKEE (reference sequence). V lost 4 bases, J lost 3 bases, and 17 bases lay in between. The CDR3 contains 15 residues. The CDR3 loop is CASSPNGPSNYEQYF. The CDR3 nucleotides read TGTGCCAGCAGCCCAAACGGGCCAAGCAACTACGAGCAGTACTTC.

This clonotype was observed a handful of times. The V call is TRBV20-1, the J call TRBJ1-2; 7 nucleotides agree with TRBD1. The CDR3 length is 16 residues. The germline V gene has CDR1 DFQATT and CDR2 SNEGSKA (reference sequence). The V segment lost 2 bases and the J segment 4 bases; nucleotides outside the gene matches: 13. For the CDR3, the DNA is TGCAGTGCTAGACCACTGGAGGGGGCAGGCGGCTATGGCTACACCTTC. Amino acids: CSARPLEGAGGYGYTF.

This clonotype was picked up a small number of times. The chain carries TRBV7-4 and TRBJ2-1, with 10 bases that match TRBD2. Looked up from germline, CDR1 is SGHVT and CDR2 is SQSDAQ. J lost 1 base, V lost 5 bases, and 11 bases had no gene match. This CDR3 contains 18 residues. For the CDR3, the DNA is TGTGCCAGCAGCCCTATGAGCGGGAGGGCCGAGTCCTACAATGAGCAGTTCTTC. Encoded protein: CASSPMSGRAESYNEQFF.

The chain links TRBV7-6 to TRBJ2-2; a possible D gene is TRBD1 (6 bases). Germline V gene data show CDR1 as SGHVS and CDR2 as FNYEAQ. CDR3 length equals 16 residues. V was clipped by 5 bases and J by 2 bases, with 15 bases between them. CDR3 amino acids: CASSLGASRNTGELFF. In nucleotides, the CDR3 is TGTGCCAGCAGCCTGGGGGCGAGCAGAAACACCGGGGAGCTGTTTTTT.

This clonotype showed up just a few times. This chain joins TRBV4-1 and TRBJ1-2; 9 nucleotides align to TRBD1. The germline gives CDR1 MGHRA, CDR2 YSYEKL. The CDR3 contains 15 residues. Trimming at V came to 3 bases and at J to 8 bases, leaving 10 bases not matched to a gene. As DNA, the CDR3 is TGCGCCAGCAGCCAGGACAGGGGCGCCGTATGGGGCTACACCTTC. Translating gives CASSQDRGAVWGYTF.

The rearrangement links TRBV29-1 to TRBJ1-5; 8 bases line up with TRBD1. The CDR3 sequence is 17 residues long. CDR1 and CDR2 from the germline V gene are SQVTM and ANQGSEA. The V gene end was trimmed by 6 bases and the J gene end by 0 bases; junction bases not matched to a gene: 13. The CDR3, as DNA: TGCAGCGTCCGGGTTGGGACAGGTCACTATAGCAATCAGCCCCAGCATTTT. It translates to CSVRVGTGHYSNQPQHF.

The chain is built from TRBV7-9 and TRBJ1-1, with unresolved D. In germline, CDR1 is SEHNR, CDR2 FQNEAQ (reference sequence). Trimming shortened V by 6 bases and J by 4 bases, and 6 bases separated the two germline ends. The CDR3 runs to 11 residues. The CDR3 here is CASSWGTEAFF. The CDR3 bases are TGTGCCAGCAGTTGGGGCACTGAAGCTTTCTTT. Together with reference TRBV7-9 and TRBJ1-1, the CDR3 gives the full variable domain: DTGVSQNPRHKITKRGQNVTFRCDPISEHNRLYWYRQTLGQGPEFLTYFQNEAQLEKSRLLSDRFSAERPKGSFSTLEIQRTEQGDSAMYLCASSWGTEAFFGQGTRLTVV.

This clonotype was seen a few times. V gene TRBV28 combines with J gene TRBJ1-3; TRBD1 aligns across 7 bases. This CDR3 is built from 14 residues. The V and J ends lost 3 bases and 3 bases, in that order; junction bases with no gene match: 2. The germline gives CDR1 MDHEN, CDR2 SYDVKM. The CDR3 loop reads CASSFDRVGNTIYF. The CDR3 DNA sequence: TGTGCCAGCAGTTTCGACAGGGTTGGAAACACCATATATTTT.

This clonotype was observed at least ten times. The chain employs TRBV7-2 and TRBJ2-1; 12 positions match TRBD2. In germline, CDR1 is SGHTA, CDR2 FQGNSA. V lost 2 bases and J lost 0; bases outside the gene matches: 2. The CDR3 sequence is 17 residues long. CDR3: CASSLWTSGASYNEQFF. CDR3 bases: TGTGCCAGCAGCTTATGGACTAGCGGGGCCTCCTACAATGAGCAGTTCTTC. The full variable domain, with the rest looked up from reference TRBV7-2 and TRBJ2-1, is GAGVSQSPSNKVTEKGKDVELRCDPISGHTALYWYRQSLGQGLEFLIYFQGNSAPDKSGLPSDRFSAERTGGSVSTLTIQRTQQEDSAVYLCASSLWTSGASYNEQFFGPGTRLTVL.

The CDR3, as DNA: TGTGCCAGCAGAAATCCCGGACATTCTGAGCAGTTCTTC. Its translation is CASRNPGHSEQFF. The chain couples TRBV6-2 or TRBV6-3 to TRBJ2-1; tentative D call: TRBD1 (5 bases). CDR1 is MNHEY and CDR2 is SVGEGT in the germline V gene. CDR3 length equals 13 residues. V lost 6 bases to trimming and J lost 9 bases, with 15 bases between them.

The table lists this clonotype with a few counts. One end of the junction varies from germline; a read error may be responsible. CDR3 residues: CASSEDADRGTEAFF. The CDR3 bases are TGCGCCAGCAGCGAAGATGCGGACAGGGGAACTGAAGCTTTCTTT. The rearrangement uses TRBV4-1 and TRBJ1-1; 9 bases match TRBD1. The CDR3 totals 15 residues. The germline V gene has CDR1 MGHRA and CDR2 YSYEKL.

The rearrangement joins TRBV6-8 to TRBJ1-1, with D possibly TRBD1 on 6 matching bases. Germline lookup yields CDR1 MNHGY and CDR2 SAAAGT. V was pared by 5 bases and J by 10 bases, with 17 bases between. The CDR3 totals 13 residues. The CDR3 loop reads CASSTGQSWGAFF. CDR3 bases: TGTGCCAGCAGTACCGGACAGTCATGGGGAGCTTTCTTT.

This clonotype has at least ten counts. CDR3 bases: TGCGCCAGCAGCCCGGCGGTAACCTACAATGAGCAGTTCTTC. Translated: CASSPAVTYNEQFF. This rearrangement joins TRBV5-1 to TRBJ2-1; D unclear. Trimming shortened V by 4 bases and J by 2 bases, and 10 bases separated the two germline ends. The CDR3 is made up of 14 amino acids. Germline V gives CDR1 SGHRS, CDR2 YFSETQ.

This clonotype was observed a handful of times. The V call is TRBV6-2 or TRBV6-3, the J call TRBJ2-1; 14 bases are shared with TRBD2. Germline V gene data show CDR1 as MNHEY and CDR2 as SVGEGT. J was trimmed by 0 bases and V by 6 bases; bases with no gene match: 4. The CDR3 has 17 amino acids. This chain's CDR3 is CASSRTSGRSSYNEQFF. DNA of the CDR3: TGTGCCAGCAGCCGGACTAGCGGGAGGAGCTCCTACAATGAGCAGTTCTTC.

J is TRBJ2-7 and V is TRBV20-1; 8 bases line up with TRBD2. Trimming removed 0 bases from V and 9 bases from J; junction bases left unmatched: 7. CDR3 length: 13 amino acids. Germline-derived CDR1 and CDR2 are DFQATT and SNEGSKA (reference sequence). The CDR3 region has the DNA TGCAGTGCTAGAGATGAAGTCCGGGAGGGGCAGTACTTC. Translation: CSARDEVREGQYF.

In its sample, this clonotype was seen a few times. V gene TRBV5-1 combines with J gene TRBJ2-2; D may be TRBD1 (6 bases). Germline-derived CDR1 and CDR2 are SGHRS and YFSETQ. The CDR3 runs 15 residues. Trimming left V 2 bases short and J 4 bases short, with 12 bases between. Written as DNA, the CDR3 is TGCGCCAGCAGCTTTGGACAGCCCCCCACCGGGGAGCTGTTTTTT. This sequence encodes CASSFGQPPTGELFF. Drawing the rest from reference TRBV5-1 and TRBJ2-2, the complete variable domain is KAGVTQTPRYLIKTRGQQVTLSCSPISGHRSVSWYQQTPGQGLQFLFEYFSETQRNKGNFPGRFSGRQFSNSRSEMNVSTLELGDSALYLCASSFGQPPTGELFFGEGSRLTVL.

The CDR3 DNA follows: TGTGCCAGCAGGTCAACAGGGTCTGGGGCCAACGTCCTGACTTTC. It codes for CASRSTGSGANVLTF. The chain combines TRBV12-3 or TRBV12-4 with TRBJ2-6, with D tentatively TRBD1 (6 bases). V was clipped by 6 bases and J by 1 base, with 10 bases between them. This CDR3 has 15 amino acids.

The V and J genes are TRBV7-6 and TRBJ2-1, with a tentative D call TRBD1 (5 bases). The CDR3 is 16 residues long. Germline V gene sequence: CDR1 SGHVS, CDR2 FNYEAQ. V lost 6 bases to trimming and J lost 4 bases, with 19 bases between them. The CDR3 DNA is TGTGCCAGCAGTCCTACGGGTACAGGAACGTACAATGAGCAGTTCTTC. It is translated as CASSPTGTGTYNEQFF.

The CDR3 DNA follows: TGCAGTGCTAGTAGGGGGGCGGGAGGGCCTTGGGAGCAGTACTTC. Amino acid sequence: CSASRGAGGPWEQYF. The chain is built from TRBV20-1 and TRBJ2-7; 9 bases are a match to TRBD2. The germline gives CDR1 DFQATT, CDR2 SNEGSKA (reference sequence). Losses at the gene ends were 3 bases for V and 7 bases for J; bases not matched to a gene: 13. The CDR3 consists of 15 residues.

This clonotype came up many times. This chain connects TRBV7-6 to TRBJ2-5; weak D call: TRBD2 (5 bases). Trimming stripped 2 bases from V and 2 bases from J, with 9 bases between. Germline V lookup: CDR1 SGHVS, CDR2 FNYEAQ. The CDR3 is 14 residues long. The CDR3 DNA is TGTGCCAGCAGCTTAACAAGACTACAAGAGACCCAGTACTTC. It codes for CASSLTRLQETQYF.

This clonotype was observed a few times. This chain connects TRBV19 to TRBJ2-3; possible D gene TRBD1, 7 bases. From germline, CDR1 is LNHDA and CDR2 SQIVND (reference sequence). V dropped 8 bases and J dropped 0 bases, with 18 bases sitting between them. The CDR3 sequence is 16 residues long. Here the CDR3 DNA reads TGTGCCAGTTCTAACAGGGGACTTACTAGCACAGATACGCAGTATTTT. As protein: CASSNRGLTSTDTQYF.

The gene calls are TRBV27 and TRBJ2-3; 10 bases align to TRBD2. With V trimmed by 6 bases and J by 0 bases, 3 bases remained unmatched. This CDR3 has 15 residues. Germline CDR1 MNHEY, CDR2 SMNVEV (reference sequence). This chain's CDR3 is CASRTSGISTDTQYF. CDR3 sequence (DNA): TGTGCCAGCAGAACTAGCGGGATAAGCACAGATACGCAGTATTTT.

This clonotype was observed a handful of times. The chain uses TRBV7-2 and TRBJ2-6; 10 bases fit TRBD1. V lost 5 bases, J lost 2 bases, and 12 bases stayed unmatched. Germline CDR1 is SGHTA and CDR2 is FQGNSA. The CDR3 is 19 residues long. The CDR3 loop is CASSPRQGASWTGANVLTF. The CDR3 nucleotides are TGTGCCAGCAGCCCTCGACAGGGGGCGAGTTGGACTGGGGCCAACGTCCTGACTTTC.

The chain couples TRBV7-3 to TRBJ1-3, with D unclear. In germline, CDR1 is SGHTA, CDR2 FQGTGA. V was trimmed by 5 bases and J by 8 bases, leaving 13 bases between them. The CDR3 has 13 residues. The CDR3 spells CASSLDPGHTIYF. In DNA, the CDR3 is TGTGCCAGCAGCCTGGACCCTGGCCACACCATATATTTT.

This clonotype was recorded a few times. J is TRBJ2-7 and V is TRBV12-3 or TRBV12-4, with D tentatively TRBD1 (5 bases). Deletions cut 6 bases from V and 3 bases from J, with 9 bases between. The CDR3 extends over 12 amino acids. CDR3 bases: TGTGCCAGCAGGGTTGACAGCTACGAGCAGTACGTC. Translating gives CASRVDSYEQYV.

This clonotype was seen more than once but under ten times. The V gene is TRBV18, the J gene TRBJ2-7; D possibly corresponds to TRBD1 (6 bases). Germline V gene data show CDR1 as KGHSH and CDR2 as LQKENI. The CDR3 sequence is 12 residues long. Trimming took off 4 bases at V and 6 bases at J, with 10 bases between the two ends. The CDR3 DNA follows: TGTGCCAGCTCACATACAGGGATCGAGCAGTACTTC. It encodes CASSHTGIEQYF.

This rearrangement joins TRBV10-3 to TRBJ2-5, with D unclear. Trimming took 4 bases from V and 2 from J, leaving 11 bases between them. Germline-derived CDR1 and CDR2 are ENHRY and SYGVKD. This CDR3 spans 14 amino acids. The CDR3 DNA follows: TGTGCCATCAGTGGGGCGTTAGGGCAAGAGACCCAGTACTTC. Its protein product is CAISGALGQETQYF.

This clonotype was picked up a small number of times. The genes are TRBV5-1 and TRBJ1-1, with 9 nucleotides matching TRBD1. The trim removed 3 bases at V and 4 bases at J, leaving 7 bases unmatched. This CDR3 contains 15 residues. Germline CDR1 and CDR2: SGHRS and YFSETQ. CDR3 nucleotide sequence: TGCGCCAGCAGCTCGAATCCGGGACAGGGCACTGAAGCTTTCTTT. Translating it yields CASSSNPGQGTEAFF.